What follows are 21 T cell receptor beta chains derived from one specimen sequenced in a study of naive and memory T cell subsets. Two oligonucleotides, mixed equimolar, formed the beta constant-region primer covering TRBC1 and TRBC2. Nested alpha and beta constant-region primers with the SP2 primer drove four PCR rounds on ligated cDNA. Each CDR3 protein gets one entry after TCRdb re-called the UMI-ligation and nested PCR reads with MiXCR. The sample has around 130,000 distinct CDR3 sequences, 35% to 40% seen once. Sequenced input: central memory CD4+ T cells from blood. The receptors derive from a human donor in good health.

This clonotype was found a few times. V usage is TRBV5-6 and J usage is TRBJ2-3; no reliable D call. V dropped 0 bases and J dropped 0 bases, with 11 bases sitting between them. The germline gives CDR1 SGHDT, CDR2 YYEEEE. This CDR3 is built from 16 residues. CDR3 coding DNA: TGTGCCAGCAGCTTGGTGGCAGAAGTTAGCACAGATACGCAGTATTTT. Amino acid sequence: CASSLVAEVSTDTQYF.

There are a few counts of this clonotype. The chain couples TRBV10-1 to TRBJ2-5, with D possibly TRBD2 on 5 matching bases. V lost 2 bases and J 1 base, leaving 14 bases between the germline ends. CDR3 length equals 16 residues. Germline V gives CDR1 WNHNN, CDR2 SYGVQD (reference sequence). The CDR3 protein is CASSERGGRTQETQYF. In DNA, the CDR3 is TGCGCCAGCAGTGAGCGAGGAGGCAGGACCCAAGAGACCCAGTACTTC.

The V call is TRBV19, the J call TRBJ2-2, with 13 positions matching TRBD2. Germline CDR1 and CDR2: LNHDA and SQIVND (reference sequence). Germline trimming cut 10 bases from V and 7 bases from J; bases unmatched to any gene: 9. There are 15 residues in the CDR3. CDR3 sequence (DNA): TGTGCCACGCACGGACTAGCGGGAGATTTCGGGGAGCTGTTTTTT. As protein: CATHGLAGDFGELFF. Looking up the rest from reference TRBV19 and TRBJ2-2 gives the full variable domain: DGGITQSPKYLFRKEGQNVTLSCEQNLNHDAMYWYRQDPGQGLRLIYYSQIVNDFQKGDIAEGYSVSREKKESFPLTVTSAQKNPTAFYLCATHGLAGDFGELFFGEGSRLTVL.

Only a few counts were recorded for this clonotype. The chain links TRBV9 to TRBJ2-3; 11 bases agree with TRBD1. There are 16 residues in the CDR3. Germline-derived CDR1 and CDR2 are SGDLS and YYNGEE. The V and J ends lost 4 bases and 3 bases, in that order; junction bases with no gene match: 7. CDR3: CASSPRDRGITDTQYF. The CDR3 DNA follows: TGTGCCAGCAGCCCCCGGGACAGGGGGATAACAGATACGCAGTATTTT.

The chain is built from TRBV9 and TRBJ2-1; maybe TRBD2 (6 bases). Germline V CDR1 and CDR2: SGDLS, YYNGEE. Trimming took 0 bases from V and 6 from J, leaving 13 bases between them. The CDR3 runs to 15 residues. The CDR3 nucleotides are TGTGCCAGCAGCGTAGCTGCGGGACCACCCAATGAGCAGTTCTTC. Protein: CASSVAAGPPNEQFF. Looking up the rest from reference TRBV9 and TRBJ2-1 gives the full variable domain: DSGVTQTPKHLITATGQRVTLRCSPRSGDLSVYWYQQSLDQGLQFLIQYYNGEERAKGNILERFSAQQFPDLHSELNLSSLELGDSALYFCASSVAAGPPNEQFFGPGTRLTVL.

Comments on this clonotype: The missing conserved phenylalanine or tryptophan at the end of this CDR3 makes a read error likely. The chain recombines TRBV28 with TRBJ2-7, with 11 nucleotides matching TRBD2. The V segment lost 5 bases and the J segment 3 bases; nucleotides outside the gene matches: 12. From germline, CDR1 is MDHEN and CDR2 SYDVKM. The CDR3 contains 17 residues. The CDR3 DNA reads TGTGCCAGCAGTGGGACTAGCGGAACCCTTGGCCTCTACGAGCAGTACTAC. It is translated as CASSGTSGTLGLYEQYY.

The chain couples TRBV3-2 to TRBJ2-1. TRBV3-2 constitutes a pseudogene. The CDR3 runs 12 residues. The CDR3 here is CASSQGPEEQFF. The CDR3 nucleotides are TGTGCCAGCAGCCAAGGGCCAGAGGAGCAGTTCTTC.

This sequence joins TRBV5-1 and TRBJ2-3; D possibly matches TRBD1 or TRBD2 (5 bases each). CDR3 length equals 16 residues. In germline, CDR1 is SGHRS, CDR2 YFSETQ. Trimming stripped 4 bases from V and 4 bases from J, with 19 bases between. Here the CDR3 reads CASSLGTPPEADTQYF. The CDR3 DNA reads TGCGCCAGCAGCCTCGGGACCCCCCCGGAGGCAGATACGCAGTATTTT.

This clonotype was counted many times. J is TRBJ2-3 and V is TRBV28, with TRBD2 matching over 10 bases. Germline-derived CDR1 and CDR2 are MDHEN and SYDVKM. V shed 4 bases, J shed 4 bases, and the junction held 11 bases outside the gene matches. This CDR3 spans 17 amino acids. CDR3 DNA sequence: TGTGCCAGCAGTTCATGGGACTTAGCGGGAGGTCCAGATACGCAGTATTTT. It encodes CASSSWDLAGGPDTQYF.

The chain joins TRBV20-1 to TRBJ2-1; possible D gene TRBD1, 5 bases. The germline V gene encodes CDR1 DFQATT and CDR2 SNEGSKA (reference sequence). The CDR3 contains 12 residues. V lost 1 base and J 4 bases, leaving 5 bases between the germline ends. Here the CDR3 DNA reads TGCAGTGCTAGAGGACAGTACAATGAGCAGTTCTTC. Translation gives CSARGQYNEQFF.

This clonotype was detected a few times. The chain carries TRBV2 and TRBJ2-1, with D hard to call. Trimming cost V 8 bases and J 0 bases, with 11 bases left between them. CDR1 is SNHLY and CDR2 is FYNNEI in the germline V gene. This CDR3 is 14 amino acids long. The CDR3 coding sequence is TGTGCCAGCGTCCGGGCTAGCTCCTACAATGAGCAGTTCTTC. Translated, it gives CASVRASSYNEQFF.

The chain combines TRBV20-1 with TRBJ2-6; 12 bases map to TRBD2. Germline-derived CDR1 and CDR2 are DFQATT and SNEGSKA (reference sequence). The CDR3 sequence is 18 residues long. V dropped 6 bases and J dropped 0; count of bases not matched to a gene: 9. The CDR3 here is CSASKGLAGSSGANVLTF. For the CDR3, the DNA is TGCAGTGCCTCTAAAGGACTAGCGGGGTCCTCTGGGGCCAACGTCCTGACTTTC.

This clonotype was observed a few times. This rearrangement joins TRBV20-1 to TRBJ2-5; 7 nucleotides align to TRBD2. Germline V gene sequence: CDR1 DFQATT, CDR2 SNEGSKA (reference sequence). V shed 6 bases, J shed 2 bases, and the junction held 15 bases outside the gene matches. The CDR3 extends over 16 amino acids. CDR3 DNA sequence: TGCAGTGCGTACGTCGGTCCGACTAGCCTACAAGAGACCCAGTACTTC. The encoded protein is CSAYVGPTSLQETQYF.

Only a few counts were recorded for this clonotype. The V and J genes are TRBV27 and TRBJ2-3; 12 positions match TRBD1. This CDR3 is 17 amino acids long. Per the germline V gene, CDR1 is MNHEY and CDR2 is SMNVEV (reference sequence). J gave up 2 bases and V 3 bases, and 6 bases lay outside the gene matches. CDR3 residues: CASSFTGTGGITDTQYF. Written as DNA, the CDR3 is TGTGCCAGCAGTTTTACCGGGACAGGGGGCATCACAGATACGCAGTATTTT.

The chain links TRBV11-1 to TRBJ2-1; D tentatively fits TRBD1 or TRBD2 (5 bases each). Germline CDR1 SGHAT, CDR2 FQDESV (reference sequence). The CDR3 is 15 amino acids. Trimming took off 4 bases at V and 7 bases at J, with 17 bases between the two ends. CDR3 sequence reads: CASSSTRQRGNEQFF. The CDR3 region has the DNA TGTGCCAGCAGCTCTACTCGACAGCGAGGGAATGAGCAGTTCTTC.

This clonotype was seen a few times. The rearrangement uses TRBV18 and TRBJ2-7, with 8 nucleotides matching TRBD2. V lost 3 bases to trimming and J lost 0 bases; unmatched junction nucleotides: 4. This CDR3 has 15 amino acids. Germline assignment: CDR1 KGHSH and CDR2 LQKENI. The CDR3 loop is CASSPEAGASYEQYF. The CDR3 DNA sequence: TGTGCCAGCTCACCGGAAGCGGGAGCCTCCTACGAGCAGTACTTC.

V is TRBV7-2 and J is TRBJ2-5; 12 bases align to TRBD1. The V and J ends lost 1 base and 10 bases, in that order; junction bases with no gene match: 13. There are 17 residues in the CDR3. The germline gives CDR1 SGHTA, CDR2 FQGNSA. As DNA, the CDR3 is TGTGCCAGCAGCTTAGGAGCCGGGACAGGGGGCGCAGGGGGCCAGTACTTC. It codes for CASSLGAGTGGAGGQYF.

This clonotype was detected a few times. The genes are TRBV4-1 and TRBJ1-2, with a weak D call TRBD1 (5 bases). Trimming pared 3 bases from V and 0 bases from J, leaving 11 bases between. This CDR3 has 15 residues. CDR1 MGHRA and CDR2 YSYEKL come from the germline V gene. The CDR3 coding sequence is TGCGCCAGCAGCCACCCCGGGACTCCTAACTATGGCTACACCTTC. Its protein product is CASSHPGTPNYGYTF.

The sample holds a few counts of this clonotype. CDR3 DNA: TGTGCCAGCAGTAAAGGGTATGGGGCCAACGTCCTGACTTTC. This gives the protein CASSKGYGANVLTF. The V call is TRBV6-5, the J call TRBJ2-6; D unresolved. Between the trimmed V and J ends, which lost 5 bases and 3 bases, there was a span of 8 bases. Germline V gives CDR1 MNHEY, CDR2 SVGAGI. The CDR3 length is 14 residues.

The gene calls are TRBV12-3 or TRBV12-4 and TRBJ2-7, with 11 positions matching TRBD1. V gave up 4 bases and J gave up 2 bases; unmatched junction bases: 13. This CDR3 comprises 18 residues. The CDR3 here is CASSWRTGGDLLPYEQYF. For the CDR3, the DNA is TGTGCCAGCAGTTGGAGGACAGGGGGCGATTTGTTACCCTACGAGCAGTACTTC.

The chain recombines TRBV7-2 with TRBJ1-6; weak D call: TRBD1 (5 bases). The CDR3 runs to 14 residues. Germline loops: CDR1 SGHTA, CDR2 FQGNSA. V was shortened by 1 base and J by 6 bases, with 7 bases between the two germline ends. The CDR3 region has the DNA TGTGCCAGCAGCTTAGGACAGATTAATTCACCCCTCCACTTT. Translation gives CASSLGQINSPLHF.